Below, 6 T cell receptor beta chains from the same sample are listed, as sequenced in a study of cytomegalovirus exposure and HLA in healthy donors. 60 Vbeta and 13 Jbeta primers were used in PCR. Sequencing was performed with immunoSEQ multiplex PCR; in TCRdb, only in-frame clones are kept and a portion is missing. The sample has about 150,000 clones, around 68% seen once; the top ten hold 2.1%. The specimen was PBMCs. The receptors come from a man in his thirties or forties in good health and CMV-seronegative.

The count of this clone is one. The chain has TRBV10-3 and TRBJ2-7, with D possibly TRBD2 on 6 matching bases. The V gene lost 6 bases and the J gene lost 3 bases, with 12 bases spanning the gap. The CDR3 is 13 residues long. The germline CDR1 and CDR2 sequences are ENHRY and SYGVKD. This CDR3 reads CAISAGRDYEQYF. The CDR3 DNA reads TGTGCCATCAGCGCGGGACGGGACTACGAGCAGTACTTC.

The chain couples TRBV9 to TRBJ2-1; no clear D. Germline CDR1 SGDLS, CDR2 YYNGEE. The length of the CDR3 is 11 residues. Trimming shortened V by 1 base and J by 9 bases, and 5 bases separated the two germline ends. In DNA, the CDR3 is TGTGCCAGCAGCGTAACAACTGAGCAGTTCTTC. Translation gives CASSVTTEQFF. Complete variable domain (other parts from reference TRBV9 and TRBJ2-1): DSGVTQTPKHLITATGQRVTLRCSPRSGDLSVYWYQQSLDQGLQFLIQYYNGEERAKGNILERFSAQQFPDLHSELNLSSLELGDSALYFCASSVTTEQFFGPGTRLTVL.

The J gene is TRBJ2-3, the V gene TRBV7-2; TRBD1 agrees at 7 bases. CDR1 and CDR2 from the germline V gene are SGHTA and FQGNSA. The CDR3 has 15 amino acids. V lost 5 bases, J lost 2 bases, and 7 bases stayed unmatched. The CDR3 region has the DNA TGTGCCAGCAGCCTAGGACAGGCCTTCACAGATACGCAGTATTTT. Translation gives CASSLGQAFTDTQYF.

The count of this clone is one. For the CDR3, the DNA is TGTGCCAGCTCACCACAGAGGGAGGCGGATTCTTCTGGAAACACCATATATTTT. Protein: CASSPQREADSSGNTIYF. This chain uses TRBV18 with TRBJ1-3, with unresolved D. The germline V gene encodes CDR1 KGHSH and CDR2 LQKENI. The V gene lost 1 base and the J gene lost 1 base, with 17 bases spanning the gap. The CDR3 covers 18 residues. The full variable domain, rest sourced from reference TRBV18 and TRBJ1-3, is NAGVMQNPRHLVRRRGQEARLRCSPMKGHSHVYWYRQLPEEGLKFMVYLQKENIIDESGMPKERFSAEFPKEGPSILRIQQVVRGDSAAYFCASSPQREADSSGNTIYFGEGSWLTVV.

This chain links TRBV2 with TRBJ1-5; D remains ambiguous. The CDR3 sequence is 12 residues long. The germline gives CDR1 SNHLY, CDR2 FYNNEI. V was shortened by 4 bases and J by 5 bases, with 6 bases between the two germline ends. The CDR3, as DNA: TGTGCCAGCAGTGTATCTCATCAGCCCCAGCATTTT. Translating it yields CASSVSHQPQHF.

The chain's CDR3 is CASSSLEAGAYEQYF. DNA of the CDR3: TGTGCCAGCAGCTCTCTTGAGGCAGGGGCCTACGAGCAGTACTTC. This chain joins TRBV7-9 and TRBJ2-7; D may be TRBD1 (6 bases). Germline assignment: CDR1 SEHNR and CDR2 FQNEAQ (reference sequence). The CDR3 loop spans 15 amino acids. Trimming removed 4 bases from V and 2 bases from J, with 15 bases in between.